What follows is one TCR beta chain and its context. Germline CDR1 SNHLY, CDR2 FYNNEI. The CDR3 loop spans 13 amino acids. Trimming took 3 bases from V and 2 from J, leaving 7 bases between them. The sample is drawn from a study of CD8 T cells in Susac syndrome. An input of roughly 0.5 to 1 ug of RNA was subjected to reverse transcription using random hexamers. TCRdb used MiXCR to reprocess the immunoSEQ multiplex PCR reads, holding one entry per CDR3 protein. The table lists 150,000 to 200,000 distinct CDR3 sequences, 80% to 95% of them singletons. This sequence was found in a human donor with multiple sclerosis. The V and J genes are TRBV2 and TRBJ1-2; D is unclear. The sequenced material came from CD4+ T cells from PBMCs. The CDR3 DNA reads TGTGCCAGCAGTGACGGGAGGAACTATGGCTACACCTTC. Its translation: CASSDGRNYGYTF.